This TCR beta chain came from a study of blood T cell repertoires in COVID-19. Study context: T cells, B-cell-depleted T cells, or PBMCs supplied cDNA or gDNA.

The CDR3 consists of 19 residues. The germline V and J ends were trimmed by 0 bases and 1 base, with 19 bases remaining between them. Germline-derived CDR1 and CDR2 are KGHSH and LQKENI. Per the study methods: Amplification from reference gene primers served as the basis for estimated nucleated cell counts. Using immunoSEQ multiplex PCR, the repertoire was profiled, and TCRdb retains in-frame clones only, with some absent. The V and J calls and clone size are taken from that table; D and trimming were inferred from the DNA. The data hold 55,000 to 70,000 clones, with around 87% observed a single time.

Sequencing used peripheral blood. The V call is TRBV18, the J call TRBJ2-4; D may be TRBD1 (7 bases). The sequence was obtained from a man between 65 and 79 years old with acute or convalescent COVID-19. The DNA of the CDR3 is TGTGCCAGCTCACCACCCGGGGCAGGGGGGTTTCTGGCCAAAAACATTCAGTACTTC. Translating gives CASSPPGAGGFLAKNIQYF.